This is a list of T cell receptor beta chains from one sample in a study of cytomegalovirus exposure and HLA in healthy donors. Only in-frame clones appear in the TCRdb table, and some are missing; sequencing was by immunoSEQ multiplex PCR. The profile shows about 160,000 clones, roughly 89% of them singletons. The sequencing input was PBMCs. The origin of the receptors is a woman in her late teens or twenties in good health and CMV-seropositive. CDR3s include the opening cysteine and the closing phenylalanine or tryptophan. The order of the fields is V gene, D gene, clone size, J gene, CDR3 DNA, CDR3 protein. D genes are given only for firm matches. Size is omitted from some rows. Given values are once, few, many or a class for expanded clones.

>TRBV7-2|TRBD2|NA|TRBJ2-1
TGTGCCAGCAGCTTCAGCGGGAGTCTAGATGAGCAGTTCTTC
CASSFSGSLDEQFF
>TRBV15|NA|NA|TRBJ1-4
TGTGCCACCAGCCCGCCGGTGAATCGTAATGAAAAACTGTTTTTT
CATSPPVNRNEKLFF
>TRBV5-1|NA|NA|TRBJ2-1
TGCGCCAGCAGCCCCCAAGGAGGGAATGAGCAGTTCTTC
CASSPQGGNEQFF
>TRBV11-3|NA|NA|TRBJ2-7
TGTGCCAGCAGCTTAGTACATACGGGGGCCTACGAGCAGTACTTC
CASSLVHTGAYEQYF
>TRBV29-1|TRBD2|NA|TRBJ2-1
TGCAGCGTTGAAGGGTGGGCGGGAGAACCTTTAGCGTCCTACAATGAGCAGTTCTTC
CSVEGWAGEPLASYNEQFF
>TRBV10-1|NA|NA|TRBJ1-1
TGCGCCAGCAGCCCCAGGGCTTTCTTT
CASSPRAFF
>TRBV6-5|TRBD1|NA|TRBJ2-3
TGTGCCACCCGAAGGGACAGGGGCACAGATACGCAGTATTTT
CATRRDRGTDTQYF
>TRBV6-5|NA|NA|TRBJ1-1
TGTGCCAGCAGTTACTCGAGGGCAATTGAAGCTTTCTTT
CASSYSRAIEAFF
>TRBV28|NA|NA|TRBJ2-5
TGTGCCAGCAGTTTAAATGCAGTCCAAGAGACCCAGTACTTC
CASSLNAVQETQYF
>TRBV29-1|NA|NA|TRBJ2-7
TGCAGCGTCGCGGGACCTAGCTACGAGCAGTACTTC
CSVAGPSYEQYF
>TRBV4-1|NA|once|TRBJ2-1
TGCGCCAGCAGCCAGGCAGGGGTCCCGATTGAGCAGTTCTTC
CASSQAGVPIEQFF
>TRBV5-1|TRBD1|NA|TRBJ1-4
TGCGCCAGCAGACCGAGACAGGGGGCGCGTGAAAAACTGTTTTTT
CASRPRQGAREKLFF
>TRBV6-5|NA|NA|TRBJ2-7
TGTGCCAGCAGGTCCGGGAGTCGGTACGAGCAGTACTTC
CASRSGSRYEQYF
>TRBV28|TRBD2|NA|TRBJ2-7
TGTGCCAGCAGTTTACTAGCGGGAGGCTCCTACGAGCAGTACTTC
CASSLLAGGSYEQYF
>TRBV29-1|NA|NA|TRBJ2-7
TGCAGCGTACACCAGAACTCCTACGAGCAGTACTTC
CSVHQNSYEQYF
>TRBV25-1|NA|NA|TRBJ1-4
TGTGCCAGCAGTGAATTAGGAGCAACTAATGAAAAACTGTTTTTT
CASSELGATNEKLFF
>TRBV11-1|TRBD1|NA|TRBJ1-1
TGTGCCAGCAGCCTCGACAGGGGGCTTGAAGCTTTCTTT
CASSLDRGLEAFF
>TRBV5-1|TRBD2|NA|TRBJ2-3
TGCGCCAGCAGCCAGCGGGGGAGCACAGATACGCAGTATTTT
CASSQRGSTDTQYF
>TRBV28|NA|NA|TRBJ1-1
TGTGCCAGCACGGAACCCAGGGTCGCTGAAGCTTTCTTT
CASTEPRVAEAFF
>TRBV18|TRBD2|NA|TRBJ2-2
TGTGCCAGCTCACCACTCCAAAGCGGGAGGGGAACCGGGGAGCTGTTTTTT
CASSPLQSGRGTGELFF
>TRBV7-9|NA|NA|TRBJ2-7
TGTGCCAGCAGCTTAGCGCGAAGCGCTGAGCAGTACTTC
CASSLARSAEQYF
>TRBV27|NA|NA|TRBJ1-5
TGTGCCAGCAGTTCCCCCCACAAGGGAGAGCCCCAGCATTTT
CASSSPHKGEPQHF
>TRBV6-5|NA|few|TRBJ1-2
TGTGCCAGCAGTTACGGCACTAACTATGGCTACACCTTC
CASSYGTNYGYTF
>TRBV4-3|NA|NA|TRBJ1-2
TGCGCCAGCAGCCAACACTCCGGGAAGAACTATGGCTACACCTTC
CASSQHSGKNYGYTF
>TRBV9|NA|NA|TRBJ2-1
TGTGCCAGCAGCGCCGGGGGAAGCTCCTACAATGAGCAGTTCTTC
CASSAGGSSYNEQFF
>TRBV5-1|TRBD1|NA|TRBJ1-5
TGCGCCAGCAGCGAGGGACAGACTAATCAGCCCCAGCATTTT
CASSEGQTNQPQHF
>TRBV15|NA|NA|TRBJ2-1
TGTGCCACCAGCATTAGCGATGGCTCCTACAATGAGCAGTTCTTC
CATSISDGSYNEQFF
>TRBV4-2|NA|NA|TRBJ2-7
TGTGCCAGCAGCCGAGAGACTCCCCTGACGGGCGAGCAGTACTTC
CASSRETPLTGEQYF
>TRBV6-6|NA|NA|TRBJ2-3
TGTGCCAGCAGGTACACAGATACGCAGTATTTT
CASRYTDTQYF
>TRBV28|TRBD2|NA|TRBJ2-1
TGTGCCAGCAGCAACAGGGGTAGCGGGAGCGATGAGCAGTTCTTC
CASSNRGSGSDEQFF
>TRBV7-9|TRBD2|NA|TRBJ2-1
TGTGCCAGCAGCCTTCCTAGCGGGAGGCCAGACAATGAGCAGTTCTTC
CASSLPSGRPDNEQFF
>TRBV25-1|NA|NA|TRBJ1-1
TGTGCCAGCAGTGACCAGGGGACAAGGGGAAACACTGAAGCTTTCTTT
CASSDQGTRGNTEAFF
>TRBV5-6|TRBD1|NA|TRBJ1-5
TGTGCCAGCAGCTTGAGAACAGGGGGCGTTCAGCCCCAGCATTTT
CASSLRTGGVQPQHF
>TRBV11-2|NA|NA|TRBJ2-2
TGTGCCAGCAGCTTAGGGTTCCCACAGATCACCGGGGAGCTGTTTTTT
CASSLGFPQITGELFF
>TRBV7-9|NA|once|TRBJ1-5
TGTGCCAGCAGCTCCAGACACAATCAGCCCCAGCATTTT
CASSSRHNQPQHF
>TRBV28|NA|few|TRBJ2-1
TGTGCCAGCACCCTGCCGGCAGGGGATTGGTTCTTC
CASTLPAGDWFF
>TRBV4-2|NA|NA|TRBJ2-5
TGTGCCAGCAGCGGCCGGAGCATCGGCCGAGAGACCCAGTACTTC
CASSGRSIGRETQYF
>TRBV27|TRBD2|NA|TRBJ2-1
TGTGCCAGCAGTCCGGCGGGAGGGCCCGATGAGCAGTTCTTC
CASSPAGGPDEQFF
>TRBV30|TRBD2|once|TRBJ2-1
TGTGCCTGGAGTACCGGACTAGCGGGAAACAATGAGCAGTTCTTC
CAWSTGLAGNNEQFF
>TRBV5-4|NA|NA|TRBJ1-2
TGTGCCAGCAGCGCCCGGACAATCTATGGCTACACCTTC
CASSARTIYGYTF
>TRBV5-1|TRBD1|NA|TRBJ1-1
TGCGCCAGCAGCCTCCGGACAGGATTGAACACTGAAGCTTTCTTT
CASSLRTGLNTEAFF
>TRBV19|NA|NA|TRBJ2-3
TGTGCCAGTAGGACAGTGAGCACAGATACGCAGTATTTT
CASRTVSTDTQYF
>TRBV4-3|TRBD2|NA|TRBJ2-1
TGCGCCAGCAGCCAGCTGGCTTCCGGGACTAGTTGGAATGAGCAGTTCTTC
CASSQLASGTSWNEQFF
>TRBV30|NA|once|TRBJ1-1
TGTGCCTGGATCCCTAGGGGGGGCTACACTGAAGCTTTCTTT
CAWIPRGGYTEAFF
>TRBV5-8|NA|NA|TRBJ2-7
TGTGCCAGCAGCCTGGGGACCCGGGGATACGAGCAGTACTTC
CASSLGTRGYEQYF
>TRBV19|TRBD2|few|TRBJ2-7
TGTGCCAGTAGCGGACTAGCGGCCCCCTACGAGCAGTACTTC
CASSGLAAPYEQYF
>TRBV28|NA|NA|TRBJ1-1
TGTGCCAGCACCGTGAACACTGAAGCTTTCTTT
CASTVNTEAFF
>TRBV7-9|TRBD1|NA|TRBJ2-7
TGTGCCAGCAGCCAAGTGGACAGGGGAATCTACGAGCAGTACTTC
CASSQVDRGIYEQYF
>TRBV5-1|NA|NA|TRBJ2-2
TGCGCCAGCAGCTTGGCCCCGACAGCGAACACCGGGGAGCTGTTTTTT
CASSLAPTANTGELFF
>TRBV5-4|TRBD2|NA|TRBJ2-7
TGTGCCAGCCAAGCGGGGGACGAGCAGTACTTC
CASQAGDEQYF
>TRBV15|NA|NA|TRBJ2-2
TGTGCCACCAGCAAACAGAACACCGGGGAGCTGTTTTTT
CATSKQNTGELFF
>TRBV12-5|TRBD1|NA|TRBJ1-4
TGTGCTAGTGGTTTGGGAGGGGGCGTCCCTGAAAAACTGTTTTTT
CASGLGGGVPEKLFF
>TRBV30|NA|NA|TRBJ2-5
TGTGCCTGGAGTGGATCTGGGGCGGGGCAAGAGACCCAGTACTTC
CAWSGSGAGQETQYF
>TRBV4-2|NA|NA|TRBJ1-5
TGTGCCAGCAGCCAAGATACGGCCGCTTCAGGCCAGCCCCAGCATTTT
CASSQDTAASGQPQHF
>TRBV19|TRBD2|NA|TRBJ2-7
TGTGCCAGTAGTGACGGACTAGCCAGCTACGAGCAGTACTTC
CASSDGLASYEQYF
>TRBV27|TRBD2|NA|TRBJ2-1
TGTGCCAGCAGGGGACTAGCGGGAGTCTACCTCTCCTACAATGAGCAGTTCTTC
CASRGLAGVYLSYNEQFF
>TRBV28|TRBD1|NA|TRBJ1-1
TGTGCCAGCAGTTTTAACAGGGGGTCTTTCTTT
CASSFNRGSFF